The 9 T cell receptor beta chains listed next were all sequenced from one sample in a study of blood T cell repertoires in COVID-19. TCRdb keeps only in-frame clones here, not all; method: immunoSEQ multiplex PCR. This table holds 200,000 to 300,000 clones, roughly nine tenths found once. The specimen sequenced was PBMCs or T cells enriched from blood (not recorded which). Every receptor here comes from a woman between 18 and 29 years old who had recovered from COVID-19.

A word on this clone: The sample carries other DNA sequences with the same CDR3. The chain joins TRBV19 to TRBJ1-1; unclear D gene. Germline V gene sequence: CDR1 LNHDA, CDR2 SQIVND (reference sequence). This CDR3 has 14 residues. Trimming shortened V by 3 bases and J by 0 bases, and 8 bases separated the two germline ends. This CDR3 reads CASSIGGMNTEAFF. For the CDR3, the DNA is TGTGCCAGTAGTATCGGCGGGATGAACACTGAAGCTTTCTTT.

On this clone itself: Distinct nucleotide sequences in the sample also encode this CDR3. The chain uses TRBV4-3 and TRBJ1-2, with TRBD1 matching over 10 bases. Germline values: CDR1 LGHNA, CDR2 YSLEER. V was pared by 6 bases and J by 3 bases, with 10 bases of the junction left unmatched. The CDR3 is made up of 16 amino acids. The CDR3 bases are TGCGCCAGCAGTTTCTCCGGGACAGGGGAACACTATGGCTACACCTTC. Its protein is CASSFSGTGEHYGYTF.

The chain links TRBV20-1 to TRBJ2-1; D remains ambiguous. Trimming left V 3 bases short and J 12 bases short, with 9 bases between. The germline CDR1 and CDR2 sequences are DFQATT and SNEGSKA (reference sequence). The CDR3 sequence is 10 residues long. CDR3: CSASRRGQFF. For the CDR3, the DNA is TGCAGTGCTAGCCGTAGAGGGCAGTTCTTC.

This chain links TRBV29-1 with TRBJ2-2; 9 nucleotides line up with TRBD1. Per the germline V gene, CDR1 is SQVTM and CDR2 is ANQGSEA. With 7 bases clipped from V and 5 bases from J, the junction kept 8 bases outside the gene matches. This CDR3 is 14 amino acids long. CDR3 coding DNA: TGCAGCGGCCGGGGACAGGGTTATACCGGGGAGCTGTTTTTT. Translated: CSGRGQGYTGELFF.

The gene calls are TRBV9 and TRBJ1-2; the match to TRBD1 covers 9 bases. The CDR3 contains 17 residues. Germline V CDR1 and CDR2: SGDLS, YYNGEE. Unmatched junction bases numbered 15, after V lost 4 bases and J lost 5 bases. The CDR3 spells CASSPSTKAGQGYGYTF. For the CDR3, the DNA is TGTGCCAGCAGCCCTAGTACCAAGGCCGGACAGGGGTATGGCTACACCTTC.

This chain connects TRBV27 to TRBJ1-2; D is perhaps TRBD1 (6 bases). Germline CDR1 and CDR2: MNHEY and SMNVEV (reference sequence). The V end was cut by 5 bases, the J end by 6 bases, with 28 bases between. This CDR3 region has 18 residues. The CDR3 DNA is TGTGCCAGCAGTCGCCTAAGGCCCAAGGGGGGGGAGGCAAATGGCTACACCTTC. Translation: CASSRLRPKGGEANGYTF.

This clone was counted once. The chain combines TRBV11-3 with TRBJ1-4; 10 bases are shared with TRBD1. Germline CDR1 and CDR2: SGHNT and YENEEA. The V segment lost 1 base and the J segment 7 bases; nucleotides outside the gene matches: 9. This CDR3 region has 17 residues. This CDR3 reads CASSLVSTGTGVEKLFF. CDR3 DNA: TGTGCCAGCAGCTTAGTTTCTACCGGGACAGGGGTTGAAAAACTGTTTTTT. Supplemented by reference TRBV11-3 and TRBJ1-4, the full variable domain reads EAGVVQSPRYKIIEKKQPVAFWCNPISGHNTLYWYLQNLGQGPELLIRYENEEAVDDSQLPKDRFSAERLKGVDSTLKIQPAELGDSAVYLCASSLVSTGTGVEKLFFGSGTQLSVL.

The V call is TRBV6-2 or TRBV6-3, the J call TRBJ2-1; tentative D call: TRBD2 (6 bases). Germline CDR1 and CDR2: MNHEY and SVGEGT. The CDR3 is 14 amino acids. The V end lost 2 bases, the J end lost 4 bases, and 9 bases lay between the germline ends. CDR3 sequence reads: CASSYVGGYNEQFF. Here the CDR3 DNA reads TGTGCCAGCAGTTACGTCGGGGGTTACAATGAGCAGTTCTTC.

The chain uses TRBV2 and TRBJ2-1; D is perhaps TRBD1 (5 bases). The CDR3 loop spans 11 amino acids. Trimming pared 10 bases from V and 7 bases from J, leaving 11 bases between. Germline assignment: CDR1 SNHLY and CDR2 FYNNEI. The CDR3, as DNA: TGTGCCACCCGAGCAGGGAATGAGCAGTTCTTC. Translated: CATRAGNEQFF.